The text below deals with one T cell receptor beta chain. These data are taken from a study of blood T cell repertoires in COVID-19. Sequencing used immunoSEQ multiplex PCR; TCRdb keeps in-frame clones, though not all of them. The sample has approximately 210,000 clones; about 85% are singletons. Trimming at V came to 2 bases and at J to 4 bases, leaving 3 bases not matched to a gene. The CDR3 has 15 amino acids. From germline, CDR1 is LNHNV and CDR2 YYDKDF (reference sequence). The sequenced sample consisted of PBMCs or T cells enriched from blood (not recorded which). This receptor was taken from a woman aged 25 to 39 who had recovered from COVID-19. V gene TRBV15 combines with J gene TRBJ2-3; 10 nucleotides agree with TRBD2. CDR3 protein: CATSRLAGVADTQYF. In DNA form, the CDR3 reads TGTGCCACCAGCAGACTAGCGGGAGTAGCAGATACGCAGTATTTT.